This TCR beta chain is drawn from a study of radiotherapy plus CTLA-4 blockade in lung cancer. Study-wide context: For roughly 19% of patients, objective responses occurred, and around 34% had disease control. Notes on the study in general: Reports state that early shifts in blood T cell clones, with interferon-beta, best predicted response. In blood, after radiotherapy plus ipilimumab, tumor-derived TCR clones expanded.

The method was immunoSEQ multiplex PCR; TCRdb's version includes in-frame clones alone and lacks a portion of them. Of tens of thousands of clones listed, around three quarters were seen once; the top ten hold roughly a tenth. Comment on this clone: Its antigen is unknown.

V was clipped by 5 bases and J by 2 bases, with 9 bases between them. Germline CDR1 and CDR2: LNHDA and SQIVND (reference sequence). This CDR3 spans 13 amino acids. Focal radiation and CTLA-4 blockade (ipilimumab) were tested in chemo-refractory metastatic non-small-cell lung cancer patients. The receptor was derived from a human donor with non-small cell lung cancer who had a complete response to radiotherapy plus ipilimumab. This specimen consisted of peripheral blood, obtained from a patient treated with radiotherapy plus ipilimumab. The gene calls are TRBV19 and TRBJ1-1; D gene uncertain. The CDR3: CASSLGGNTEAFF. The CDR3 DNA sequence: TGTGCCAGTAGTCTCGGCGGAAACACTGAAGCTTTCTTT.